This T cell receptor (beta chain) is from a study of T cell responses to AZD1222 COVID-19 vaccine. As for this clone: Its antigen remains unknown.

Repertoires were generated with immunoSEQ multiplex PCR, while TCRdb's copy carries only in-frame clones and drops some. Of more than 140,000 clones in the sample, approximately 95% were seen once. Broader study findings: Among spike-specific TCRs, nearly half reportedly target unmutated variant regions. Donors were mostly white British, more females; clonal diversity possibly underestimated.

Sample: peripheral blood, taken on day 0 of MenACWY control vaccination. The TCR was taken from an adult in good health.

CDR3 amino acids: CASSRATAFQGYTF. The CDR3 nucleotides read TGTGCCAGCAGCCGAGCGACAGCCTTTCAGGGCTACACCTTC. The chain is built from TRBV2 and TRBJ1-2, with a possible D match to TRBD1 (5 bases). Trimming took 6 bases from V and 8 from J, leaving 19 bases between them. Germline V gives CDR1 SNHLY, CDR2 FYNNEI. The CDR3 is 14 residues long.